The sequence of this T cell receptor beta chain was determined in a study of vaccination and CD4 T cells after COVID-19. TCRdb called the PCR reads again in MiXCR, with one record for every CDR3 protein. The data show fewer than 15,000 distinct CDR3 sequences, less than 70% seen once. CDR1 is MNHEY and CDR2 is SVGAGI in the germline V gene. V shed 2 bases and J shed 6 bases, with 10 bases lying between them. The CDR3 contains 13 residues. As to this clonotype: Just one base apart from a much larger clone, this may be a read error.

The chain uses TRBV6-5 and TRBJ1-2, with D unresolved. Specimen: CD4+ T cells from blood, collected after SARS-CoV-2 vaccination. The TCR sequence derives from a human donor who had recovered from COVID-19. CDR3 sequence (DNA): TGTGCCAGCAGTTACAGTTGGGTGGATGGCTACACCTTC. It translates to CASSYSWVDGYTF.